The clone carrying this TCR beta chain was counted a few times. These data belong to a study of T cell changes during pregnancy in multiple sclerosis. The CDR3 sequence is 15 residues long. CDR1 SGHTA and CDR2 FQGNSA come from the germline V gene. V shed 3 bases and J shed 2 bases, with 13 bases lying between them. Profiling relied on immunoSEQ multiplex PCR, and the TCRdb table lists in-frame clones only, not all of them. The profile shows about 41,000 clones, roughly nine tenths of them singletons. This clonotype originated in a female donor with multiple sclerosis, enrolled in a pregnancy study. This chain connects TRBV7-2 to TRBJ1-2; possible D gene TRBD1, 5 bases. Sequencing used CD4+ T cells from peripheral blood mononuclear cells, obtained in the first trimester of pregnancy. The CDR3 reads CASSLGGTQNYGYTF. The CDR3 coding sequence is TGTGCCAGCAGCTTGGGGGGGACCCAGAACTATGGCTACACCTTC.